What follows describes a single T cell receptor (beta chain). Only in-frame clones appear in the TCRdb table, and some are missing; sequencing was by immunoSEQ multiplex PCR. The table records around 150,000 clones, around four fifths of them present only once. This specimen comes from a study of cytomegalovirus exposure and HLA in healthy donors. The approximately 120-subject validation cohort, separate from the roughly 700-subject first cohort, included the donors. The CDR3 contains 16 residues. With 4 bases clipped from V and 4 bases from J, the junction kept 11 bases outside the gene matches. The V gene's germline CDR1 is LGHNT and CDR2 FRNRAP.

The gene calls are TRBV12-5 and TRBJ1-2; the match to TRBD1 covers 8 bases. The receptor was isolated from a man aged 25 to 45 in good health and CMV-seropositive. The specimen was PBMCs. This chain's CDR3 is CASGSDLRGRVYGYTF. CDR3 coding DNA: TGTGCTAGTGGTTCGGATCTCAGGGGGCGAGTCTATGGCTACACCTTC.